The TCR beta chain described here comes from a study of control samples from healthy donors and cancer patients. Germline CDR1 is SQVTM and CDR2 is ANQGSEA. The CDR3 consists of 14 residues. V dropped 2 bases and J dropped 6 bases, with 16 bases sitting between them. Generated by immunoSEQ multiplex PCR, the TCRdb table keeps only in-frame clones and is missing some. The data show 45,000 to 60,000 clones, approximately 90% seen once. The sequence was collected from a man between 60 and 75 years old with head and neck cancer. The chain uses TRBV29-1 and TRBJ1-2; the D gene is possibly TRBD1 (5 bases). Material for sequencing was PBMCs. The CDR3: CSVERRGRVNGYTF. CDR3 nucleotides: TGCAGCGTTGAAAGGCGGGGCAGGGTGAATGGCTACACCTTC.